This is a list of T cell receptor beta chains from one sample in a study of T cell responses to AZD1222 COVID-19 vaccine. Some clones are missing from TCRdb's copy, which holds only in-frame ones; the method was immunoSEQ multiplex PCR. The sample contains 96,000 or so clones, approximately 87% of which appear only once. Sequenced here: peripheral blood, sampled on day 0 of AZD1222 vaccination. The receptors shown here come from an adult in good health. Each CDR3 is given with its conserved first and last residue. Each record gives: J gene, V gene, clone size, D gene, CDR3 protein, CDR3 DNA. The D gene is left open where the match is weak. Clone size is given for some rows only: seen once, a few or many times, or a class if the clone is expanded.

TRBJ2-3 | TRBV27 | NA | NA | CASSSRSDTQYF | TGTGCCAGCAGTTCCAGGTCAGATACGCAGTATTTT
TRBJ2-2 | TRBV10-3 | NA | NA | CASQGLSDTGELFF | TGTGCCAGCCAAGGACTCTCGGACACCGGGGAGCTGTTTTTT
TRBJ2-6 | TRBV5-1 | NA | NA | CASSSGTSGANVLTF | TGCGCCAGCAGCTCCGGGACCTCTGGGGCCAACGTCCTGACTTTC
TRBJ2-1 | TRBV18 | NA | TRBD2 | CASSPPAGGEQFF | TGTGCCAGCTCACCCCCAGCGGGAGGTGAGCAGTTCTTC
TRBJ1-1 | TRBV5-1 | NA | TRBD1 | CASSRDRVGTEAFF | TGCGCCAGCAGCCGGGACAGGGTGGGCACTGAAGCTTTCTTT
TRBJ1-3 | TRBV28 | once | NA | CASSLSPSYSGNTIYF | TGTGCCAGCAGTTTATCGCCCAGCTACTCTGGAAACACCATATATTTT
TRBJ1-2 | TRBV6-5 | NA | NA | CASSYKGDYGYTF | TGTGCCAGCAGTTACAAGGGCGACTATGGCTACACCTTC
TRBJ1-4 | TRBV10-1 | NA | NA | CASSESRGDIFGYEKLFF | TGCGCCAGCAGTGAGTCTCGAGGGGACATCTTCGGGTATGAAAAACTGTTTTTT
TRBJ1-2 | TRBV6-5 | NA | NA | CASTLLGGGYGYTF | TGTGCCAGCACCCTGTTGGGGGGAGGCTATGGCTACACCTTC
TRBJ1-6 | TRBV7-2 | NA | NA | CASSSRQEGISPLHF | TGTGCCAGCAGCTCGAGACAGGAGGGGATTTCACCCCTCCACTTT
TRBJ2-6 | TRBV12-3/TRBV12-4 | NA | NA | CASSLRGANVLTF | TGTGCCAGCAGTTTAAGGGGGGCCAACGTCCTGACTTTC
TRBJ2-2 | TRBV6-5 | NA | TRBD1 | CASSLQGALAGELFF | TGTGCCAGCAGCCTACAGGGGGCTTTAGCCGGGGAGCTGTTTTTT
TRBJ1-5 | TRBV7-9 | once | NA | CASSPDIYSNQPQHF | TGTGCCAGCAGCCCAGACATATATAGCAATCAGCCCCAGCATTTT
TRBJ1-1 | TRBV6-5 | NA | NA | CASSYSRDWGTEAFF | TGTGCCAGCAGTTACTCGAGGGATTGGGGGACTGAAGCTTTCTTT
TRBJ2-7 | TRBV9 | few | NA | CASSVAGTSYEQYF | TGTGCCAGCAGCGTAGCGGGGACCTCCTACGAGCAGTACTTC
TRBJ2-7 | TRBV6-5 | NA | NA | CASETVFDEQYF | TGTGCCAGCGAGACAGTCTTCGACGAGCAGTACTTC
TRBJ2-3 | TRBV28 | NA | TRBD1 | CASSRPQGANTQYF | TGTGCCAGCAGTAGACCACAGGGGGCAAATACGCAGTATTTT
TRBJ2-1 | TRBV9 | NA | NA | CASSVRDYNEQFF | TGTGCCAGCAGCGTCCGGGACTACAATGAGCAGTTCTTC
TRBJ2-1 | TRBV19 | NA | TRBD2 | CASSVRAEGTSNEQFF | TGTGCCAGTAGTGTCCGGGCTGAGGGGACTAGCAATGAGCAGTTCTTC
TRBJ1-2 | TRBV28 | NA | TRBD1 | CASSTPTGGYYGYTF | TGTGCCAGCAGTACACCCACAGGGGGCTACTATGGCTACACCTTC
TRBJ2-5 | TRBV10-3 | NA | NA | CATRVGGETQYF | TGTGCCACCAGGGTGGGGGGCGAGACCCAGTACTTC
TRBJ2-7 | TRBV20-1 | NA | NA | CSARLVYEQYF | TGCAGTGCTAGACTCGTATACGAGCAGTACTTC
TRBJ2-7 | TRBV10-3 | NA | TRBD2 | CAISDPTSGPSSYEQYF | TGTGCCATCAGTGACCCTACTAGCGGCCCTAGCTCCTACGAGCAGTACTTC
TRBJ2-7 | TRBV5-4 | NA | NA | CASSLAWASSYEQYF | TGTGCCAGCAGCTTGGCCTGGGCGTCTAGTTACGAGCAGTACTTC
TRBJ2-5 | TRBV24-1 | NA | NA | CATSDFSREETQYF | TGTGCCACCAGTGATTTCAGCAGGGAGGAGACCCAGTACTTC
TRBJ2-2 | TRBV2 | NA | NA | CASRTRGAFTGELFF | TGTGCCAGCAGGACTCGGGGCGCTTTTACCGGGGAGCTGTTTTTT
TRBJ1-5 | TRBV28 | NA | NA | CASSPPSGRGNQPQHF | TGTGCCAGCAGTCCCCCCTCGGGTAGGGGGAATCAGCCCCAGCATTTT
TRBJ2-2 | TRBV12-1 | NA | NA | CASSFPVTSGRNTGELFF | TGTGCCAGCAGCTTTCCGGTGACTAGCGGGAGGAACACCGGGGAGCTGTTTTTT
TRBJ2-7 | TRBV3-1/TRBV3-2 | NA | NA | CASSQDIGGARYEQYF | TGTGCCAGCAGCCAAGATATAGGCGGGGCCAGATACGAGCAGTACTTC
TRBJ2-7 | TRBV28 | NA | NA | CASREGSYEQYF | TGTGCCAGCAGGGAAGGCTCCTACGAGCAGTACTTC
TRBJ1-3 | TRBV5-1 | few | NA | CASSLMDHSGNTIYF | TGCGCCAGCAGCCTGATGGACCACTCTGGAAACACCATATATTTT
TRBJ2-3 | TRBV12-3/TRBV12-4 | NA | NA | CASSLSTDTQYF | TGTGCCAGCAGTCTGAGCACAGATACGCAGTATTTT
TRBJ1-1 | TRBV5-4 | once | TRBD1 | CASSGRDRGVRNTEAFF | TGTGCCAGCAGCGGCCGGGACAGGGGGGTGCGGAACACTGAAGCTTTCTTT
TRBJ1-6 | TRBV2 | few | NA | CASRGEGGNSPLHF | TGTGCCAGCAGAGGAGAGGGGGGGAATTCACCCCTCCACTTT
TRBJ2-2 | TRBV6-5 | NA | NA | CATRGLITGELFF | TGTGCCACGCGGGGACTTATCACCGGGGAGCTGTTTTTT
TRBJ1-5 | TRBV3-1/TRBV3-2 | NA | NA | CASSLLSSNQPQHF | TGTGCCAGCAGCCTATTGAGTAGCAATCAGCCCCAGCATTTT
TRBJ1-5 | TRBV2 | NA | NA | CASTPRTTKNQPQHF | TGTGCCAGTACCCCCCGGACAACGAAAAATCAGCCCCAGCATTTT